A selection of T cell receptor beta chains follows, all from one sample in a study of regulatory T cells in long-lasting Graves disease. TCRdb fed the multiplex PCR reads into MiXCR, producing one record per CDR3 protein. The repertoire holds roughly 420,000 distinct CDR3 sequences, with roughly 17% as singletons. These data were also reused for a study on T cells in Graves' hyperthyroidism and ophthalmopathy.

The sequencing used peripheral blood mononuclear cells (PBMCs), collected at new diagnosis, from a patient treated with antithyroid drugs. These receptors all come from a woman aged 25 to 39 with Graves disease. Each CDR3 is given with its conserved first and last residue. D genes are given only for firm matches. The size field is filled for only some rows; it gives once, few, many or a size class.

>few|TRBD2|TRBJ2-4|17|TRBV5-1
TGCGCCAGCAACCTTGGAACTAGCGGGAGGGCCAAAAACATTCAGTACTTC
CASNLGTSGRAKNIQYF
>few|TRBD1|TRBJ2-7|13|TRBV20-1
TGCAGTGCTAGGGGACAGAGCAACTACGAGCAGTACTTC
CSARGQSNYEQYF
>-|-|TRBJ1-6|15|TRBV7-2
TGTGCCAGCAGTTCCGACGCCAGCCATAATTCACCCCTCCACTTT
CASSSDASHNSPLHF
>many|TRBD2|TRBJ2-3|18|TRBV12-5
TGTGCTAGTGGTTTGGACCCCCCGCGGGAGGCTGGCACAGATACGCAGTATTTT
CASGLDPPREAGTDTQYF
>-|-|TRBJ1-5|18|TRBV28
TGTGCCAGCAGTTTACCGGGGGCGAGGTTCCCGAGCAATCAGCCCCAGCATTTT
CASSLPGARFPSNQPQHF
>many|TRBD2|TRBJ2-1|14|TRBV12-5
TGTGCTAGGGGGGGGGCTAGCGGGAGGATTGAGCAGTTCTTC
CARGGASGRIEQFF
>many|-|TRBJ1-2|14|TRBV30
TGTGCCTGGAGAACCCAGGGATCTAACTATGGCTACACCTTC
CAWRTQGSNYGYTF
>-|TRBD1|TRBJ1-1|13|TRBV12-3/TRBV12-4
TGTGCCAGCAGTCCGGGACAGGCTAAGGGGGCTTTCTTT
CASSPGQAKGAFF
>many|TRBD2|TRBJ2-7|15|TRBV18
TGTGCCAGCTCATCCACGGGACTAGCGGGAGAAGAGCAGTACTTC
CASSSTGLAGEEQYF
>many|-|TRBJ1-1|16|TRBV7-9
TGTGCCAGCAGCAGCCCGTTCGGGGGAGGAAACACTGAAGCTTTCTTT
CASSSPFGGGNTEAFF
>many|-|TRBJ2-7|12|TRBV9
TGTGCCAGCAGCGAAAACAACTACGAGCAGTACTTC
CASSENNYEQYF
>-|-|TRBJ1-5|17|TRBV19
TGTGCCAGTAGGTTAATTTTTAAGGGGACACGCGATCAGCCCCAGCATTTT
CASRLIFKGTRDQPQHF
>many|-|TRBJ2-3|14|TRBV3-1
TGTGCCAGCAGCCAGAGGGGCCCCACAGATACGCAGTATTTT
CASSQRGPTDTQYF
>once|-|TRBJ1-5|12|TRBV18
TGTGCCAGCGCACTAGACAATCAGCCCCAGCCTTTT
CASALDNQPQPF
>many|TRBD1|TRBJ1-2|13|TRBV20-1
TGCAGTGCGCCGACAGGGCGTAACTATGGCTACACCTTC
CSAPTGRNYGYTF
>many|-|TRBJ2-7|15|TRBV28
TGTGCCAGCAGTCCGGTTGGGAGGTACACCTACGAGCAGTACTTC
CASSPVGRYTYEQYF
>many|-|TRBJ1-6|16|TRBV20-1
TGCAGTGCTACGGGCGGAGAAGGCGTCGATAATTCACCCCTCCACTTT
CSATGGEGVDNSPLHF
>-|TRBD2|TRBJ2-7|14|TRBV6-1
TGTGCCAGCAGTCAAGCGGGGTTGGTATACGAGCAGTACTTC
CASSQAGLVYEQYF
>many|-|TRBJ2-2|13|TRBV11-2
TGTGCCAGCAGCTTAGGGGTCGTTGGAGAGCTGTTTTTT
CASSLGVVGELFF
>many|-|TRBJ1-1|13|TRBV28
TGTGCCAGCAGCGACGGGATGAACACTGAAGCTTTCTTT
CASSDGMNTEAFF
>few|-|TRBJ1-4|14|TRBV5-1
TGCGCCAGCAGGCGAGAGGGGTTCAGTGAAAAACTGTTTTTT
CASRREGFSEKLFF
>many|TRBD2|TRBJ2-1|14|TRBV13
TGTGCCAGCAGCCAAAGCGGGAGGGGCAATGAGCAGTTCTTC
CASSQSGRGNEQFF